This T cell receptor beta chain stems from a study of shared clonotypes between healthy human individuals. From germline, CDR1 is SEHNR and CDR2 FQNEAQ (reference sequence). Losses at the gene ends were 7 bases for V and 2 bases for J; bases not matched to a gene: 5. The CDR3 extends over 13 amino acids. Produced via immunoSEQ multiplex PCR; TCRdb's table is partial and in-frame only. The sample includes 2 million or so clones, approximately 95% seen only once; the top ten take roughly 0.13%. The specimen was naive CD4+ T cells sorted from blood. As to subset: CD45RA+ positively selected. The J gene is TRBJ2-7, the V gene TRBV7-9, with 7 positions matching TRBD2. This sequence was found in a young man in good health. The CDR3 DNA follows: TGTGCCAGCACCTCGGGGGGAACCTACGAGCAGTACTTC. It translates to CASTSGGTYEQYF.